This T cell receptor (beta chain) was captured by sequencing in a study of beta chain features in type 1 diabetes. This clone was counted a few times. Reverse transcription of all isolated RNA meant that expressed TCRB transcripts were sequenced. Method: immunoSEQ multiplex PCR; TCRdb's copy keeps in-frame clones and lacks some. The top ten clones hold 0.07% to 0.095% of a sample with fewer than 650,000 clones, roughly a sixth of them seen once. This TCR was recovered from a man between 18 and 29 years old in good health. Sequencing was carried out using naive CD4+ T cells from blood.

As DNA, the CDR3 is TGTGCCAGCGATAGAGGACCAACACCCCTCCACTTT. Its protein is CASDRGPTPLHF. This chain links TRBV28 with TRBJ1-6; D gene unclear. CDR3 size: 12 residues. CDR1 MDHEN and CDR2 SYDVKM come from the germline V gene. Trimming removed 8 bases at V and 11 bases at J, with 13 bases between.